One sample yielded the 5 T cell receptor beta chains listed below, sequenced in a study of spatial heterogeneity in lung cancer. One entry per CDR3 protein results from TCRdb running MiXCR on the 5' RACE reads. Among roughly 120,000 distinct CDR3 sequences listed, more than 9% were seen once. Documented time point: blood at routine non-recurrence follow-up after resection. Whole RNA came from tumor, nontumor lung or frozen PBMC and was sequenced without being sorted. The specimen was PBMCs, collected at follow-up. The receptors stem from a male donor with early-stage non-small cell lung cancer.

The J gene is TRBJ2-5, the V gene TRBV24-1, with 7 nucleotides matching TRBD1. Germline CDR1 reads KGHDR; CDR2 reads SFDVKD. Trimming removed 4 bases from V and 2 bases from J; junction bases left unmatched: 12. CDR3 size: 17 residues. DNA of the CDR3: TGTGCCACCAGTGAAGTATGGGGGACAGAGACACAAGAGACCCAGTACTTC. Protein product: CATSEVWGTETQETQYF.

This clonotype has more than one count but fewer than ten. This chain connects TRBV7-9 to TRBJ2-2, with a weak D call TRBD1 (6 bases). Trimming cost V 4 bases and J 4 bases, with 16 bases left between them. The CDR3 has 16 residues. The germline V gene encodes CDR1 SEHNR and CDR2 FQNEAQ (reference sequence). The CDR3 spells CASSSSGGEGTGELFF. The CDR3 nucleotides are TGTGCCAGCAGCTCCAGTGGGGGCGAGGGCACCGGGGAGCTGTTTTTT.

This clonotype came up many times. CDR3 coding DNA: TGTGCCATCAATCCCTTCGGAGGCCCCCAGTACTTC. It translates to CAINPFGGPQYF. The V call is TRBV10-3, the J call TRBJ2-5; D perhaps matches TRBD2 (5 bases). The CDR3 has 12 residues. From germline, CDR1 is ENHRY and CDR2 SYGVKD. V was clipped by 7 bases and J by 9 bases, with 15 bases between them.

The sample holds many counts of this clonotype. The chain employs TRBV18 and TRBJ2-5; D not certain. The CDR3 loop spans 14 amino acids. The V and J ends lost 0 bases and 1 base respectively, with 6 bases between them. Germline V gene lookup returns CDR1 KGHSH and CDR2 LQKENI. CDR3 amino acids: CASSPPNSQETQYF. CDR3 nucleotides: TGTGCCAGCTCACCACCGAACAGCCAAGAGACCCAGTACTTC.

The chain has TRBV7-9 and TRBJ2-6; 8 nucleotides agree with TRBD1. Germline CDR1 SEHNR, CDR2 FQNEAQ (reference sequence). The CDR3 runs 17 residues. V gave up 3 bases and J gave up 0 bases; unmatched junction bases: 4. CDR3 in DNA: TGTGCCAGCAGCTTCGGGACAGGCTTCTCTGGGGCCAACGTCCTGACTTTC. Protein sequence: CASSFGTGFSGANVLTF.